Below, 22 T cell receptor beta chains from the same sample are listed, as sequenced in a study of neurological immune-mediated disorders. TCRdb re-derived calls from the 5' RACE reads in MiXCR, one entry per CDR3 protein. This sample has approximately 90,000 distinct CDR3 sequences, with around 3.4% found just once. Sequencing was carried out using PBMCs. The receptors originated from a woman aged 18-30 years with multiple sclerosis.

This clonotype was seen at least ten times. The chain employs TRBV15 and TRBJ2-7, with TRBD1 matching over 10 bases. The CDR3 extends over 16 amino acids. Germline CDR1 LNHNV, CDR2 YYDKDF (reference sequence). With V trimmed by 0 bases and J by 2 bases, 4 bases remained unmatched. CDR3 residues: CATSRDGDRGTYEQYF. CDR3 bases: TGTGCCACCAGCAGAGATGGGGACAGGGGCACCTACGAGCAGTACTTC.

This clonotype was observed many times. This chain uses TRBV2 with TRBJ1-2, with D possibly being TRBD1 (5 bases). The CDR3 spans 14 residues. CDR1 and CDR2 (germline): SNHLY, FYNNEI. The V gene lost 8 bases and the J gene lost 7 bases, with 20 bases spanning the gap. The CDR3 reads CASGLGADMVGYTF. The CDR3 bases are TGTGCCAGCGGTTTAGGGGCGGATATGGTTGGCTACACCTTC.

This clonotype was observed at least ten times. The chain carries TRBV29-1 and TRBJ1-4; D gene unclear. This CDR3 is built from 11 residues. The ends were cut back, 6 bases at V and 7 bases at J, with 9 bases in the middle. Germline values: CDR1 SQVTM, CDR2 ANQGSEA. The CDR3, as DNA: TGCAGCGTGCGACAAGGTGAAAAACTGTTTTTT. It specifies CSVRQGEKLFF.

This clonotype was recorded at least ten times. This sequence joins TRBV2 and TRBJ1-2; no firm D call. CDR1 and CDR2 from the germline V gene are SNHLY and FYNNEI. Trimming left V 4 bases short and J 4 bases short, with 10 bases between. The CDR3 spans 13 residues. The CDR3 reads CASSAHPGYGYTF. As DNA, the CDR3 is TGTGCCAGCAGTGCGCATCCAGGCTATGGCTACACCTTC.

This clonotype came up many times. The J gene is TRBJ2-1, the V gene TRBV27, with 7 bases lining up with TRBD2. The V segment lost 3 bases and the J segment 15 bases; nucleotides outside the gene matches: 8. The CDR3 spans 12 residues. Germline CDR1 and CDR2: MNHEY and SMNVEV (reference sequence). The CDR3 region is CASSFGGSDPFF. CDR3 in DNA: TGTGCCAGCAGTTTCGGCGGGAGTGATCCGTTCTTC.

The chain couples TRBV5-1 to TRBJ1-1; D is unclear. The V end was cut by 3 bases, the J end by 0 bases, with 12 bases between. CDR3 length: 15 residues. Germline-derived CDR1 and CDR2 are SGHRS and YFSETQ. The CDR3 DNA follows: TGCGCCAGCAGCTCGGGCAGTCCGGTGAACACTGAAGCTTTCTTT. Amino acids: CASSSGSPVNTEAFF.

This clonotype was picked up many times. The chain employs TRBV20-1 and TRBJ1-2, with unresolved D. This CDR3 contains 14 residues. V was cut by 3 bases and J by 4 bases, with 15 bases left in between. CDR1 is DFQATT and CDR2 is SNEGSKA in the germline V gene (reference sequence). CDR3 sequence (DNA): TGCAGTGCTAGTAATCCGGGAGAGGCCTATGGCTACACCTTC. Encoded protein: CSASNPGEAYGYTF.

This clonotype was counted a few times. This sequence may be a read error, since a much larger clone differs from it by one base. CDR3 coding DNA: TGTGCCAGCAGCCCGAGACAGGGAAGCTCCTACGAGAAGTACTTC. It translates to CASSPRQGSSYEKYF. The chain uses TRBV7-9 and TRBJ2-7; 7 positions match TRBD1. The CDR3 spans 15 residues. Looked up from germline, CDR1 is SEHNR and CDR2 is FQNEAQ (reference sequence).

This clonotype was seen only a few times. Possible read error: a much larger clone is one base away. This sequence joins TRBV7-9 and TRBJ2-3, with 10 positions matching TRBD1. The CDR3 length is 15 residues. The trim removed 5 bases at V and 6 bases at J, leaving 8 bases unmatched. The V gene's germline CDR1 is SEHNR and CDR2 FQNEAQ (reference sequence). CDR3 residues: CASSKGTGVRDTQYF. The DNA for the CDR3 is TGTGCCAGCAGCAAAGGGACAGGGGTACGGGATACGCAGTATTTT.

This clonotype was seen ten or more times. This chain uses TRBV7-2 with TRBJ2-7; a possible D gene is TRBD2 (6 bases). The CDR3 has 15 amino acids. From germline, CDR1 is SGHTA and CDR2 FQGNSA. V was clipped by 1 base and J by 3 bases, with 13 bases between them. In nucleotides, the CDR3 is TGTGCCAGCAGCTTAGGTCCGGGAGTGAACTACGAGCAGTACTTC. It encodes CASSLGPGVNYEQYF.

Ten or more counts support this clonotype. V usage is TRBV10-3 and J usage is TRBJ1-1; 9 positions agree with TRBD1. Trimming removed 6 bases from V and 3 bases from J; junction bases left unmatched: 2. The germline CDR1 and CDR2 sequences are ENHRY and SYGVKD. There are 13 residues in the CDR3. The CDR3 region is CAIRGQGDTEAFF. CDR3 bases: TGTGCCATCAGGGGACAGGGAGACACTGAAGCTTTCTTT.

This clonotype appeared many times. The V call is TRBV7-9, the J call TRBJ1-3; the D is unclear. The V gene lost 1 base and the J gene lost 5 bases, with 12 bases spanning the gap. Looked up from germline, CDR1 is SEHNR and CDR2 is FQNEAQ (reference sequence). The CDR3 totals 15 residues. The CDR3 DNA reads as TGTGCCAGCAGCTTAGAACACCGAGCGAGAAACACCATATATTTT. It yields the protein CASSLEHRARNTIYF.

The table lists this clonotype with many counts. J is TRBJ1-1 and V is TRBV10-3; 7 bases agree with TRBD1. This CDR3 region has 11 residues. Germline loops: CDR1 ENHRY, CDR2 SYGVKD. V was pared by 10 bases and J by 7 bases, with 6 bases of the junction left unmatched. The CDR3 spells CATRTGLEAFF. The CDR3 nucleotides read TGTGCCACCCGGACAGGCCTTGAAGCTTTCTTT.

This clonotype was detected many times. The rearrangement uses TRBV20-1 and TRBJ2-3, with 12 bases lining up with TRBD2. V trimming: 5 bases; J trimming: 1 base; junction bases outside the gene matches: 4. Germline CDR1 is DFQATT and CDR2 is SNEGSKA (reference sequence). The CDR3 extends over 15 amino acids. In DNA form, the CDR3 reads TGCAGTGCTGGACTAGCGGGGAAGGGCACAGATACGCAGTATTTT. Residues: CSAGLAGKGTDTQYF.

This clonotype has at least ten counts. The genes are TRBV7-2 and TRBJ2-3, with 10 bases that match TRBD2. V gave up 5 bases and J gave up 3 bases; unmatched junction bases: 8. Germline CDR1 and CDR2: SGHTA and FQGNSA. The CDR3 runs to 16 residues. CDR3 sequence (DNA): TGTGCCAGCAGCCCCCGAGCGGGAGGGAGAACAGATACGCAGTATTTT. It encodes CASSPRAGGRTDTQYF.

There are many counts of this clonotype. V is TRBV5-1 and J is TRBJ2-7, with 8 bases that match TRBD2. Trimming took 4 bases from V and 0 from J; bases not matched to a gene: 3. From germline, CDR1 is SGHRS and CDR2 YFSETQ. This CDR3 has 14 residues. Written as DNA, the CDR3 is TGCGCCAGCAGCCCACTAGCGGACTCCTACGAGCAGTACTTC. Protein sequence: CASSPLADSYEQYF.

This clonotype was seen many times. The genes are TRBV10-3 and TRBJ2-1; the D gene is possibly TRBD1 (6 bases). The V end lost 7 bases, the J end lost 7 bases, and 11 bases lay between the germline ends. This CDR3 comprises 12 residues. Germline CDR1 ENHRY, CDR2 SYGVKD. CDR3 DNA sequence: TGTGCCATCAAACCAGGGGAAAATGAGCAGTTCTTC. It specifies CAIKPGENEQFF.

This clonotype was detected many times. The chain recombines TRBV4-2 with TRBJ2-7, with D perhaps TRBD2 (6 bases). The CDR3 sequence is 13 residues long. The V gene's germline CDR1 is LGHNA and CDR2 YNFKEQ. Trimming left V 8 bases short and J 7 bases short, with 18 bases between. For the CDR3, the DNA is TGTGCCAGCGCGGGGCTAGCTCGGCGGGAGCAGTACTTC. It codes for CASAGLARREQYF.

There are many counts of this clonotype. V and J are TRBV6-4 and TRBJ1-5; 11 bases map to TRBD1. From germline, CDR1 is MRHNA and CDR2 SNTAGT. The V and J ends lost 3 bases and 0 bases, in that order; junction bases with no gene match: 7. CDR3 length: 18 amino acids. The CDR3 protein is CASSEGQGATYSNQPQHF. CDR3 coding DNA: TGTGCCAGCAGTGAAGGACAGGGGGCGACGTATAGCAATCAGCCCCAGCATTTT.

This clonotype has at least ten counts. The V and J genes are TRBV5-1 and TRBJ2-7, with 10 bases lining up with TRBD2. This CDR3 contains 14 residues. The germline V gene has CDR1 SGHRS and CDR2 YFSETQ. J gave up 8 bases and V 4 bases, and 9 bases lay outside the gene matches. The CDR3, as DNA: TGCGCCAGCAGCCCCGGGACTAGCGCCTTCAAGCAGTACTTC. This gives the protein CASSPGTSAFKQYF.

This clonotype was seen at least ten times. This chain links TRBV5-1 with TRBJ2-1; TRBD1 matches at 8 bases. Trimming removed 4 bases from V and 8 bases from J; junction bases left unmatched: 11. The CDR3 runs 15 residues. CDR1 is SGHRS and CDR2 is YFSETQ in the germline V gene. The CDR3 region is CASSQSGQGRHEQFF. The DNA of the CDR3 is TGCGCCAGCAGCCAGTCCGGACAGGGACGTCATGAGCAGTTCTTC.

This clonotype was observed at least ten times. This CDR3 reads CASSPTSGASDTQYF. In DNA form, the CDR3 reads TGTGCCAGCAGCCCGACTAGCGGGGCCTCAGATACGCAGTATTTT. V usage is TRBV7-7 and J usage is TRBJ2-3; 11 bases fit TRBD2. Germline V gene sequence: CDR1 SSHAT, CDR2 FNYEAQ (reference sequence). V was pared by 5 bases and J by 4 bases, with 5 bases of the junction left unmatched. The CDR3 loop spans 15 amino acids.